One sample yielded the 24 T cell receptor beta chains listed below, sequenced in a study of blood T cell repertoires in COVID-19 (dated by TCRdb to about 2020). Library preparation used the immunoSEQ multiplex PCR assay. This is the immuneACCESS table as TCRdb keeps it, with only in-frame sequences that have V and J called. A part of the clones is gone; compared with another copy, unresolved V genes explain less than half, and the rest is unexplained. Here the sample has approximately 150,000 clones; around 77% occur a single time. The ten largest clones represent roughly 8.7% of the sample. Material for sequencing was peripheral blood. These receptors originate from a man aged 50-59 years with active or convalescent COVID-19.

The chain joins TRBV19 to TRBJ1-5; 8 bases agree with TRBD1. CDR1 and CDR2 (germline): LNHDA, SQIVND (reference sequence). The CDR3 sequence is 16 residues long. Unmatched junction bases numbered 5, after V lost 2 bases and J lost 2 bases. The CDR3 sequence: CASSIQGANGNQPQHF. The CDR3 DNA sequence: TGTGCCAGTAGTATACAGGGGGCTAATGGCAATCAGCCCCAGCATTTT.

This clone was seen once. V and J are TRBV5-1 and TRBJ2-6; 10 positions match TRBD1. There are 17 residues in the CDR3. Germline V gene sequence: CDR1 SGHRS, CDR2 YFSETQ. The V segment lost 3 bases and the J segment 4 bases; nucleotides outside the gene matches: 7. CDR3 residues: CASSSEGQGSGANVLTF. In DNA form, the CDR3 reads TGCGCCAGCAGCTCCGAGGGACAGGGGTCCGGGGCCAACGTCCTGACTTTC.

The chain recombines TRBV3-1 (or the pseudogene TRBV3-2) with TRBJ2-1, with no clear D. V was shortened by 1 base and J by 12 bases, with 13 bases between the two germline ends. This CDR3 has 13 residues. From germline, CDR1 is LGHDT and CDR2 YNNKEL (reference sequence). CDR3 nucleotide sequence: TGTGCCAGCAGCCAAGGATTAGAAACTTCGCAGTTCTTC. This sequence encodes CASSQGLETSQFF.

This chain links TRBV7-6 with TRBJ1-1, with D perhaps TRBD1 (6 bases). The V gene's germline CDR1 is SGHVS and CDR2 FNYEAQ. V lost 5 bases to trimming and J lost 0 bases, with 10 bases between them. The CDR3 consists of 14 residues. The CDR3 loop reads CASSPTGLNTEAFF. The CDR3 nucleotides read TGTGCCAGCAGCCCGACAGGCTTGAACACTGAAGCTTTCTTT. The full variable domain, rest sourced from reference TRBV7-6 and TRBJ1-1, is GAGVSQSPRYKVTKRGQDVALRCDPISGHVSLYWYRQALGQGPEFLTYFNYEAQQDKSGLPNDRFSAERPEGSISTLTIQRTEQRDSAMYRCASSPTGLNTEAFFGQGTRLTVV.

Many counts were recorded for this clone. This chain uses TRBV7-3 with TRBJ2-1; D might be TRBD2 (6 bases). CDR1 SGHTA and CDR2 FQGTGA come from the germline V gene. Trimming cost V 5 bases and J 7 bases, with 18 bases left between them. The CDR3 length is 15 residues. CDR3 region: CASSRSGGGNNEQFF. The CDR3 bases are TGTGCCAGCAGCCGTAGCGGAGGAGGGAATAATGAGCAGTTCTTC.

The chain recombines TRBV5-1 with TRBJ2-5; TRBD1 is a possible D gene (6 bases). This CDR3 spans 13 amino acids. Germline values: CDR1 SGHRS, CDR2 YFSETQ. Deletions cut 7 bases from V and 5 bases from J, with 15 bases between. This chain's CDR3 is CASGNRAMETQYF. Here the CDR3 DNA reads TGCGCCAGCGGTAACAGGGCGATGGAGACCCAGTACTTC. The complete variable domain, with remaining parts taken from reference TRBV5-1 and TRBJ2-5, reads KAGVTQTPRYLIKTRGQQVTLSCSPISGHRSVSWYQQTPGQGLQFLFEYFSETQRNKGNFPGRFSGRQFSNSRSEMNVSTLELGDSALYLCASGNRAMETQYFGPGTRLLVL.

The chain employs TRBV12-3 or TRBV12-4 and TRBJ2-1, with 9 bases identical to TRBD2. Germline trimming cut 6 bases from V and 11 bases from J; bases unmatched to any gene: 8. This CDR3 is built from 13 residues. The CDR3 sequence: CASSLISGGQQFF. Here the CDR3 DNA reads TGTGCCAGCAGCCTCATTAGCGGGGGACAGCAGTTCTTC.

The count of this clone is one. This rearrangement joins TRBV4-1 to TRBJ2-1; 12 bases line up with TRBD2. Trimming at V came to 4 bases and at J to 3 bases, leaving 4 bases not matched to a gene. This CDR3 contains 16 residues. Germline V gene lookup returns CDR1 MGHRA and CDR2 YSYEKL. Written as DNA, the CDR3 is TGCGCCAGCAGCCTCAGACTAGCGGGAGACTACAATGAGCAGTTCTTC. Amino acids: CASSLRLAGDYNEQFF.

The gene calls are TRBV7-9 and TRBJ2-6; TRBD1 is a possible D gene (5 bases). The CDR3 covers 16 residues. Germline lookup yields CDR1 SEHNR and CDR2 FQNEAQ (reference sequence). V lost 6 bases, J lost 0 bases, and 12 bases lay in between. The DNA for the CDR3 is TGTGCCAGCAGAGGACACTATAGCTCTGGGGCCAACGTCCTGACTTTC. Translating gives CASRGHYSSGANVLTF.

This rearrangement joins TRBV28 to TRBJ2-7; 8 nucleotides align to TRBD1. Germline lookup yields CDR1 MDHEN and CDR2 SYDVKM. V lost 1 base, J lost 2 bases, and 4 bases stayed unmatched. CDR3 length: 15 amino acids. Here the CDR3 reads CASSLFRTGTYEQYF. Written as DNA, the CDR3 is TGTGCCAGCAGTTTATTTAGGACAGGGACCTACGAGCAGTACTTC.

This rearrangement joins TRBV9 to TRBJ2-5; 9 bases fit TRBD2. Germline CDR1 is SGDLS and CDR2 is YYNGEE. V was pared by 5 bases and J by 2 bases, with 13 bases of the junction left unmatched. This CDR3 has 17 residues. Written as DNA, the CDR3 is TGTGCCAGCAGTCCCATGGGTCTAGCGGGGATACAAGAGACCCAGTACTTC. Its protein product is CASSPMGLAGIQETQYF.

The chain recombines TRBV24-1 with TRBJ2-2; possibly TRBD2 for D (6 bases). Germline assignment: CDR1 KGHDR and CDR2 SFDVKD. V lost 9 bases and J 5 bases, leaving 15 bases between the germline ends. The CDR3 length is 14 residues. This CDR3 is CATSHALATGELFF. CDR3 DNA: TGTGCCACCTCCCACGCGCTAGCGACCGGGGAGCTGTTTTTT.

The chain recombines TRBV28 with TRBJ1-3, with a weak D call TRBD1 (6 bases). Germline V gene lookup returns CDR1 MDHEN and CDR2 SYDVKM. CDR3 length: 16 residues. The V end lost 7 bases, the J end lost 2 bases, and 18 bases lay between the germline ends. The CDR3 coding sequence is TGTGCCAGCAACCGGGGGGGCTCTCTTGCTGGAAACACCATATATTTT. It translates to CASNRGGSLAGNTIYF.

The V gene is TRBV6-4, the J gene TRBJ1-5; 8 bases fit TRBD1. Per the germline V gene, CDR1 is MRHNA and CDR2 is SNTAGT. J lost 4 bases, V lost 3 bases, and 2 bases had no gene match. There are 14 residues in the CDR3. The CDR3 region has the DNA TGTGCCAGCAGTGAACAGGGGGGAAATCAGCCCCAGCATTTT. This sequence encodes CASSEQGGNQPQHF.

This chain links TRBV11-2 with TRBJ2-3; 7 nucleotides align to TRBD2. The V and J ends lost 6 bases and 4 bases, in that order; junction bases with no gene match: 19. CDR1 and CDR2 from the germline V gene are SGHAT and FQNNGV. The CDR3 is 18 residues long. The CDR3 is CASRHTAGSGKFADTQYF. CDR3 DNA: TGTGCCAGCAGACACACCGCGGGGAGCGGGAAGTTCGCAGATACGCAGTATTTT.

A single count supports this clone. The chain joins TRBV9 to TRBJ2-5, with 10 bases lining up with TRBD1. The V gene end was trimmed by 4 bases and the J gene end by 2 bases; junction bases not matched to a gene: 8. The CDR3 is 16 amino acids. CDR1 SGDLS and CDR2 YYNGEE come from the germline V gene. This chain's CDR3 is CASSPRDRGTQETQYF. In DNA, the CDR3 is TGTGCCAGCAGCCCCCGGGACAGGGGTACGCAAGAGACCCAGTACTTC.

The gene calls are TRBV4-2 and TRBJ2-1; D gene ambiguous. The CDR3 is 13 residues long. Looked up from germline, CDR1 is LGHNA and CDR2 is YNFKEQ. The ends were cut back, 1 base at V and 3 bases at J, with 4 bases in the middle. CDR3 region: CASSQGYYNEQFF. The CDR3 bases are TGTGCCAGCAGCCAAGGTTACTACAATGAGCAGTTCTTC.

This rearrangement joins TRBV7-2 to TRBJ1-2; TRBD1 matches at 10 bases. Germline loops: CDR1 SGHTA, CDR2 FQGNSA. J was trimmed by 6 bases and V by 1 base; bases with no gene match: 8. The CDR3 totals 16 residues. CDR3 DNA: TGTGCCAGCAGCTTAGGCACCGACAGGGGGCACAATGGCTACACCTTC. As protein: CASSLGTDRGHNGYTF. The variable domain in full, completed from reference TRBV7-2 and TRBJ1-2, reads GAGVSQSPSNKVTEKGKDVELRCDPISGHTALYWYRQSLGQGLEFLIYFQGNSAPDKSGLPSDRFSAERTGGSVSTLTIQRTQQEDSAVYLCASSLGTDRGHNGYTFGSGTRLTVV.

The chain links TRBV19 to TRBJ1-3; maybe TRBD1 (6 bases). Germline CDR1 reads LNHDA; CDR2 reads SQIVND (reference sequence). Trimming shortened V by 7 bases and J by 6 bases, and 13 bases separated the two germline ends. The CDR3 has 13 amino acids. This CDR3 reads CASNQQGSNTIYF. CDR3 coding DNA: TGTGCCAGTAATCAACAGGGTTCAAACACCATATATTTT.

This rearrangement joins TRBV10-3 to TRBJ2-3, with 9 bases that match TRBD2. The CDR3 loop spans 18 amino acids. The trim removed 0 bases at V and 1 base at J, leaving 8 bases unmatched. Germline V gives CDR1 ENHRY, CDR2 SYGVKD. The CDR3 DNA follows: TGTGCCATCAGTGAGTCGGGTAGCGGGAGTATAGGCACAGATACGCAGTATTTT. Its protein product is CAISESGSGSIGTDTQYF.

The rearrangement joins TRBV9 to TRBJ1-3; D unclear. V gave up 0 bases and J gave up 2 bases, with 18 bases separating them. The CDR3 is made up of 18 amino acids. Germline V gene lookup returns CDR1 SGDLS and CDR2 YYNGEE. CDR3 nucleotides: TGTGCCAGCAGCGTAGGAGGTTGGCAGCTAAGACCTGGAAACACCATATATTTT. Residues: CASSVGGWQLRPGNTIYF.

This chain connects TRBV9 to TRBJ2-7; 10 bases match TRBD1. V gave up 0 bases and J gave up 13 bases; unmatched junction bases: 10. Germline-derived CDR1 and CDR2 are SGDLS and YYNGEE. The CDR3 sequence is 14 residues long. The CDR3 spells CASSVAGGQGPIYF. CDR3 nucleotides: TGTGCCAGCAGCGTAGCTGGGGGACAGGGGCCCATTTACTTC.

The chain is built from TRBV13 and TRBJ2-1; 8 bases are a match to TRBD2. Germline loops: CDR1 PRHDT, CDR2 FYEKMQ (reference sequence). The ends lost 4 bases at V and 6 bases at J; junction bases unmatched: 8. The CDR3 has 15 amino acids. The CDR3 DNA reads TGTGCCAGCAGCTCCAGCGGGAGCAAAATCAATGAGCAGTTCTTC. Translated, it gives CASSSSGSKINEQFF.

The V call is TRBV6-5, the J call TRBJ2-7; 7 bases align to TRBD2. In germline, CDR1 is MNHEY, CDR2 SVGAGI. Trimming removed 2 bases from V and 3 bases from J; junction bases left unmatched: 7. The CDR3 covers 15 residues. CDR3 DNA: TGTGCCAGCAGTTACCCCGGCCCGGGGGGCTACGAGCAGTACTTC. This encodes CASSYPGPGGYEQYF.